Following are 2 T cell receptor beta chains from one sample sequenced in a study of chemoradiotherapy in HPV16-positive cancers (dated by TCRdb to the early 2020s). The library was generated by the immunoSEQ multiplex PCR assay. TCRdb took this table from immuneACCESS and kept in-frame rearrangements with V and J called. Such tables lack part of the clones; where checked against another copy, unresolved V genes explain under half of the gap, and the rest is unexplained. For this sample there are about 880 clones; 90% appear just once. The top ten clones comprise approximately 15% of the sample. Sequenced material: tumor tissue, taken from a patient who underwent chemoradiotherapy. Receptor source: a human donor with HPV-associated anogenital cancer.

The gene calls are TRBV27 and TRBJ2-7; tentative D call: TRBD2 (5 bases). The CDR3 runs to 14 residues. Trimming left V 8 bases short and J 6 bases short, with 20 bases between. The germline V gene encodes CDR1 MNHEY and CDR2 SMNVEV (reference sequence). The DNA of the CDR3 is TGTGCCAGCGCATACGAAGGAGGCCGGGGCGAGCAGTACTTC. This codes for CASAYEGGRGEQYF.

This clone has a handful of counts. The V and J genes are TRBV6-1 and TRBJ1-5, with TRBD1 identical over 7 bases. Trimming cost V 3 bases and J 1 base; bases outside gene matches: 9. Germline V gene sequence: CDR1 MNHNS, CDR2 SASEGT. This CDR3 spans 17 amino acids. As DNA, the CDR3 is TGTGCCAGCAGTGACCGACAGGGCATTGTAAGCAATCAGCCCCAGCATTTT. It is translated as CASSDRQGIVSNQPQHF.